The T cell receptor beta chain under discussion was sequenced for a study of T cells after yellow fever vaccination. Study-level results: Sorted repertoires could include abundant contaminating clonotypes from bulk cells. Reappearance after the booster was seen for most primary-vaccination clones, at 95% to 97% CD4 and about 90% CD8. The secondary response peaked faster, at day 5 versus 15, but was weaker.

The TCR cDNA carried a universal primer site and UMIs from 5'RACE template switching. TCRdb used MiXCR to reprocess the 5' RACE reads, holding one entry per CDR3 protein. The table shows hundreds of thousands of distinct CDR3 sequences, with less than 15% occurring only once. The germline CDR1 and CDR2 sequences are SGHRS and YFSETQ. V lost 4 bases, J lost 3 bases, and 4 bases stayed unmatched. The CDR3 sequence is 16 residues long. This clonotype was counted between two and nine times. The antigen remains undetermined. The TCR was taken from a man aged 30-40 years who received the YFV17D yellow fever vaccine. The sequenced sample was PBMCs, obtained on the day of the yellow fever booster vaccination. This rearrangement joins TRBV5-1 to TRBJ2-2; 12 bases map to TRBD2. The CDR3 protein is CASSTGTSGYTGELFF. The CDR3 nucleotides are TGCGCCAGCAGCACCGGGACTAGCGGGTACACCGGGGAGCTGTTTTTT.